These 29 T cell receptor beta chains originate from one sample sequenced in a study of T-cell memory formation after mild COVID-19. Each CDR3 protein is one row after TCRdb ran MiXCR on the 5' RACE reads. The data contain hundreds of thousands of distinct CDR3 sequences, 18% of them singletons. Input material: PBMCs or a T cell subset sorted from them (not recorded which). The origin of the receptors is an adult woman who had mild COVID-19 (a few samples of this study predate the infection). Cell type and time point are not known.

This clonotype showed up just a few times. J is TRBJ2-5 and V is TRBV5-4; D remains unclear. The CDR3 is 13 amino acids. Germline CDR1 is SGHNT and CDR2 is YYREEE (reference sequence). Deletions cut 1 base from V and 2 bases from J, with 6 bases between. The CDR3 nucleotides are TGTGCCAGCAGCTTGAGGACGCAAGAGACCCAGTACTTC. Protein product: CASSLRTQETQYF.

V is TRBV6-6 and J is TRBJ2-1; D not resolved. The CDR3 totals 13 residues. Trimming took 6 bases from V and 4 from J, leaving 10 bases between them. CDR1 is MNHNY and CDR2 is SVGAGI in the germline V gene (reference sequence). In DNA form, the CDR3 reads TGTGCCAGCAGGGAAGTTAGGTACAATGAGCAGTTCTTC. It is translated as CASREVRYNEQFF.

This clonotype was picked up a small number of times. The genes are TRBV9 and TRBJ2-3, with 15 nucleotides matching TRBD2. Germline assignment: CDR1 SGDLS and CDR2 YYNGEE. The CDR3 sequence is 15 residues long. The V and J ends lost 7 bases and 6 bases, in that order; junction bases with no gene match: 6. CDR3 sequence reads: CASGTSGGPRDTQYF. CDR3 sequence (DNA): TGTGCCAGCGGGACTAGCGGGGGGCCCCGGGATACGCAGTATTTT. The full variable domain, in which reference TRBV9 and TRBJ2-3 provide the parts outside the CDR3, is DSGVTQTPKHLITATGQRVTLRCSPRSGDLSVYWYQQSLDQGLQFLIQYYNGEERAKGNILERFSAQQFPDLHSELNLSSLELGDSALYFCASGTSGGPRDTQYFGPGTRLTVL.

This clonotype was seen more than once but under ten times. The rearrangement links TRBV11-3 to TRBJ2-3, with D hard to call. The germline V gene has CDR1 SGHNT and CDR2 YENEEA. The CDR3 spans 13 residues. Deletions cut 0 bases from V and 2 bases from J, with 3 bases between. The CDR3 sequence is CASSLEFTDTQYF. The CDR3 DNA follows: TGTGCCAGCAGCTTAGAGTTCACAGATACGCAGTATTTT.

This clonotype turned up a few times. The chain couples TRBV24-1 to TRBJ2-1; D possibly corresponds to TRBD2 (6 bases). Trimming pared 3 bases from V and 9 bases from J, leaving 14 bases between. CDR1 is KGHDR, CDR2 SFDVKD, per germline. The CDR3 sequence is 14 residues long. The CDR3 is CATSDPTSTGEQFF. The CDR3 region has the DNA TGTGCCACCAGTGATCCTACTAGCACCGGTGAGCAGTTCTTC.

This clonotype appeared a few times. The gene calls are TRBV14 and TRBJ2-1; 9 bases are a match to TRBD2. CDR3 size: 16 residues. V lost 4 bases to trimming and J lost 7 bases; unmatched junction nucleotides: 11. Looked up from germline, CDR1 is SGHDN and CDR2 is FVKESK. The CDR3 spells CASSPGYAGGVNEQFF. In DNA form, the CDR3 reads TGTGCCAGCAGCCCGGGGTACGCGGGAGGGGTGAATGAGCAGTTCTTC.

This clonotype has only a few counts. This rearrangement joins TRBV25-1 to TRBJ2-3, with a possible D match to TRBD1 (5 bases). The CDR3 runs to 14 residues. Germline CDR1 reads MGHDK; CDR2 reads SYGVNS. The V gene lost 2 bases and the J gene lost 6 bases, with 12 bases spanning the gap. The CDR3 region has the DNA TGTGCCAGCAGTGAAGGGGCAGTGTTGGATACGCAGTATTTT. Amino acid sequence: CASSEGAVLDTQYF.

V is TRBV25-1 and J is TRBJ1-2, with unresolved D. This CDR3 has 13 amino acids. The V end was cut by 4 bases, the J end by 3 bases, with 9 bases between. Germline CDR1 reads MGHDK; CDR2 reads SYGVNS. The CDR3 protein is CASSAGGYYGYTF. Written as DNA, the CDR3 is TGTGCCAGCAGTGCCGGTGGGTACTATGGCTACACCTTC.

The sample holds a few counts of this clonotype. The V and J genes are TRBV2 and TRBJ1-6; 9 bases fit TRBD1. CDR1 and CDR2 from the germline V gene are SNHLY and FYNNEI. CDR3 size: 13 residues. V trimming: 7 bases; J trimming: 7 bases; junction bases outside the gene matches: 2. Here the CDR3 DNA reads TGTGCCAGCATGACAGGGGGGAATTCACCCCTCCACTTT. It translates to CASMTGGNSPLHF. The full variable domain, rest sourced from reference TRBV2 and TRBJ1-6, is EPEVTQTPSHQVTQMGQEVILRCVPISNHLYFYWYRQILGQKVEFLVSFYNNEISEKSEIFDDQFSVERPDGSNFTLKIRSTKLEDSAMYFCASMTGGNSPLHFGNGTRLTVT.

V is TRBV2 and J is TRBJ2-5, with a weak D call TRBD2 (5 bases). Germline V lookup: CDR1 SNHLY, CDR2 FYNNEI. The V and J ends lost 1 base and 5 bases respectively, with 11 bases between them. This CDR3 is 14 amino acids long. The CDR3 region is CASSEGRTGETQYF. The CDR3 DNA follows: TGTGCCAGCAGTGAAGGTCGGACGGGGGAGACCCAGTACTTC.

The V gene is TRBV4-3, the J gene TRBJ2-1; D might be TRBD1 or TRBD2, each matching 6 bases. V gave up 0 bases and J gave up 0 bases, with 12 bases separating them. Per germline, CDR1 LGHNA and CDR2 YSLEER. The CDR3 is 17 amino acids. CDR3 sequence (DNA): TGCGCCAGCAGCCAAGAGAGGGGGGTGGCCTCCTACAATGAGCAGTTCTTC. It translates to CASSQERGVASYNEQFF.

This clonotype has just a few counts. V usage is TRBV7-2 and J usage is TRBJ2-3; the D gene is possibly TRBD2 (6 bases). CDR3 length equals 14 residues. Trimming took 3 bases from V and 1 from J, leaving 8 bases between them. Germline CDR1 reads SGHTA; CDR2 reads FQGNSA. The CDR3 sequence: CASSFIAGTDTQYF. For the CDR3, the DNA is TGTGCCAGCAGCTTTATAGCGGGCACAGATACGCAGTATTTT.

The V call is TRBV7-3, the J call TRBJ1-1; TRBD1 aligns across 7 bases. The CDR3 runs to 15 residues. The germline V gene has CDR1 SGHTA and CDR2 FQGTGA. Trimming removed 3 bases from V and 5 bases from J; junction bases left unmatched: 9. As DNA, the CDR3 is TGTGCCAGCAGCTTGTCGGGGGCAGGGGGGACTGAAGCTTTCTTT. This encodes CASSLSGAGGTEAFF.

CDR3 in amino acids: CASSLAGVLETQYF. As DNA, the CDR3 is TGTGCCAGCAGCTTAGCGGGAGTATTGGAGACCCAGTACTTC. The chain couples TRBV7-2 to TRBJ2-5; D might be TRBD2 (5 bases). The germline CDR1 and CDR2 sequences are SGHTA and FQGNSA. The ends were cut back, 0 bases at V and 5 bases at J, with 10 bases in the middle. CDR3 size: 14 residues. Full variable domain (remainder filled in from reference TRBV7-2 and TRBJ2-5): GAGVSQSPSNKVTEKGKDVELRCDPISGHTALYWYRQSLGQGLEFLIYFQGNSAPDKSGLPSDRFSAERTGGSVSTLTIQRTQQEDSAVYLCASSLAGVLETQYFGPGTRLLVL.

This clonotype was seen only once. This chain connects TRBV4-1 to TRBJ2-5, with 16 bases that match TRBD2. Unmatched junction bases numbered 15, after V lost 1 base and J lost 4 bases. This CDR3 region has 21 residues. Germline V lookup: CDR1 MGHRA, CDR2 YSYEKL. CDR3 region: CASSQAMTGTSGGVSGETQYF. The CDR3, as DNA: TGCGCCAGCAGCCAAGCCATGACCGGGACTAGCGGGGGGGTCAGCGGAGAGACCCAGTACTTC.

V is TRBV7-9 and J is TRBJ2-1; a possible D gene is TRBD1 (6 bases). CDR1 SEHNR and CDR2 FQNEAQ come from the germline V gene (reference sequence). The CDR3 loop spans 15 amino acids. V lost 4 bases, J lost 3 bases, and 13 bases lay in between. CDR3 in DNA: TGTGCCAGCAGCTCACTACAGGGAAACTACAATGAGCAGTTCTTC. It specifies CASSSLQGNYNEQFF. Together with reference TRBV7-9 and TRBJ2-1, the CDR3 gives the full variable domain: DTGVSQNPRHKITKRGQNVTFRCDPISEHNRLYWYRQTLGQGPEFLTYFQNEAQLEKSRLLSDRFSAERPKGSFSTLEIQRTEQGDSAMYLCASSSLQGNYNEQFFGPGTRLTVL.

The CDR3 coding sequence is TGTGCCAGCAGTTTATCGAACCCGGGGCGGTCGACTGAAGCTTTCTTT. This sequence encodes CASSLSNPGRSTEAFF. The gene calls are TRBV27 and TRBJ1-1; D might be TRBD1 (5 bases). The CDR3 runs to 16 residues. CDR1 and CDR2 from the germline V gene are MNHEY and SMNVEV (reference sequence). The ends were cut back, 0 bases at V and 5 bases at J, with 16 bases in the middle.

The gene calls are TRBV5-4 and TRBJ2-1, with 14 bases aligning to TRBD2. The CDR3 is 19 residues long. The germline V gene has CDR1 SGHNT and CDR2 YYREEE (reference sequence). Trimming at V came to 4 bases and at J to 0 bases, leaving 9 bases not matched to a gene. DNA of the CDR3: TGTGCCAGCAGCCAAAGACTAGCGGGAGGGCAGCGCTCCTACAATGAGCAGTTCTTC. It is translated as CASSQRLAGGQRSYNEQFF.

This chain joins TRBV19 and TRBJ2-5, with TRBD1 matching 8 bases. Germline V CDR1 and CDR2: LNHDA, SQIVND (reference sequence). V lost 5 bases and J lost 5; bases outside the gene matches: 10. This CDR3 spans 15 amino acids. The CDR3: CASSDQDREVETQYF. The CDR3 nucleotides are TGTGCCAGTAGTGACCAGGACAGGGAAGTGGAGACCCAGTACTTC.

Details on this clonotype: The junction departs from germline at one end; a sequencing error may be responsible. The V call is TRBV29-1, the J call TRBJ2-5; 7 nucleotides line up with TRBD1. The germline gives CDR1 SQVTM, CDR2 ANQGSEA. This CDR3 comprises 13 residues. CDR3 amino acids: CRVDRAGRETQYF. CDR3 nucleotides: TGCAGAGTTGACAGGGCCGGTCGAGAGACCCAGTACTTC.

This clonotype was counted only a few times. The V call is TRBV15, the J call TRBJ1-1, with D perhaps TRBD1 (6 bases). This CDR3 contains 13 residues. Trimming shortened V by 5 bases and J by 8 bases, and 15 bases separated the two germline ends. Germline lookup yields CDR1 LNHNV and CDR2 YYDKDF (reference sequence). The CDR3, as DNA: TGTGCCACCAGCGCCCGTCTCGGGGGCGAAGCTTTCTTT. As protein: CATSARLGGEAFF.

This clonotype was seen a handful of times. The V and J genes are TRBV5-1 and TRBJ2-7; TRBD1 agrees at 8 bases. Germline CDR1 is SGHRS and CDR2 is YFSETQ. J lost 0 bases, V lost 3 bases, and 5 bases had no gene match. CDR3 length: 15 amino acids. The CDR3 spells CASSSGQGFSYEQYF. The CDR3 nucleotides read TGCGCCAGCAGCTCAGGACAGGGTTTCTCCTACGAGCAGTACTTC.

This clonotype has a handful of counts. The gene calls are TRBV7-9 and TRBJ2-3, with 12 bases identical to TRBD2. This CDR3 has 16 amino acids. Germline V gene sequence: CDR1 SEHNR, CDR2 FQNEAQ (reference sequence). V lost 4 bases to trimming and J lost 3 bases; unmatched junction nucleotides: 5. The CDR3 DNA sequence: TGTGCCAGCAGCTCGGGACTAGCGGGTATTACAGATACGCAGTATTTT. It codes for CASSSGLAGITDTQYF. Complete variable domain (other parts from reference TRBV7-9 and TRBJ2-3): DTGVSQNPRHKITKRGQNVTFRCDPISEHNRLYWYRQTLGQGPEFLTYFQNEAQLEKSRLLSDRFSAERPKGSFSTLEIQRTEQGDSAMYLCASSSGLAGITDTQYFGPGTRLTVL.

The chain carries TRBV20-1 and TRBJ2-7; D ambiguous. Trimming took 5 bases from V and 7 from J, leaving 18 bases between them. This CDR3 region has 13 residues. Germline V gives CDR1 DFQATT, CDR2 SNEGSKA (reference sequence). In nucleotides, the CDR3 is TGCAGTGCTGCCCAGTTGGCCCCTTATGAGCAGTACTTC. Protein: CSAAQLAPYEQYF.

The CDR3 is CAIGLAGEEGEQFF. Written as DNA, the CDR3 is TGTGCCATCGGCCTAGCGGGAGAAGAAGGTGAGCAGTTCTTC. The V and J genes are TRBV10-3 and TRBJ2-1, with TRBD2 matching 10 bases. CDR1 and CDR2 (germline): ENHRY, SYGVKD. The CDR3 is 14 amino acids. With V trimmed by 8 bases and J by 9 bases, 10 bases remained unmatched.

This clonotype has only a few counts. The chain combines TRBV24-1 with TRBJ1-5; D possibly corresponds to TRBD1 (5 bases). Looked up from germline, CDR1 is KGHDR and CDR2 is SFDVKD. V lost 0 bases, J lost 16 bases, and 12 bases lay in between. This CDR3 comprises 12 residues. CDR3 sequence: CATSDLSGALHF. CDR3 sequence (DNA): TGTGCCACCAGTGATTTGAGCGGGGCTCTCCATTTT.

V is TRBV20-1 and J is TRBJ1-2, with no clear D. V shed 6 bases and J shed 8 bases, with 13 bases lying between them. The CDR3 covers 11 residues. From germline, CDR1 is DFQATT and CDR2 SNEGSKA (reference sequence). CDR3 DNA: TGCAGTGCCCCCGGTCTTGTGGGCTACACCTTC. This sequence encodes CSAPGLVGYTF.

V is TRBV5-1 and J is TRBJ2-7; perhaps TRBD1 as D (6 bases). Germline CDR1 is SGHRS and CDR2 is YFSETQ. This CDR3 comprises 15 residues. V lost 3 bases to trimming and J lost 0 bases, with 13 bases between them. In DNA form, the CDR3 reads TGCGCCAGCAGCTCCAGCAGGGGAGACTCCTACGAGCAGTACTTC. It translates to CASSSSRGDSYEQYF. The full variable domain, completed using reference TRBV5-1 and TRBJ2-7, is KAGVTQTPRYLIKTRGQQVTLSCSPISGHRSVSWYQQTPGQGLQFLFEYFSETQRNKGNFPGRFSGRQFSNSRSEMNVSTLELGDSALYLCASSSSRGDSYEQYFGPGTRLTVT.

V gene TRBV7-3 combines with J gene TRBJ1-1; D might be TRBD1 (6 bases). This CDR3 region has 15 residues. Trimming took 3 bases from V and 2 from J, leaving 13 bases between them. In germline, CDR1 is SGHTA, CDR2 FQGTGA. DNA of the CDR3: TGTGCCAGCAGCTTTAGGGGGGCGAAAAACACTGAAGCTTTCTTT. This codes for CASSFRGAKNTEAFF.